The entry that follows covers one TCR beta chain sequence. This clone came up a few times. Its antigen target is currently unknown. Per-base quality was not reported, and no clone a single base away is much larger than it. The data are from a study of beta chain features in type 1 diabetes (dated by TCRdb to 2017 to 2018). Regarding the research as a whole: Mean age, gender distribution, total cell number and subset yield did not differ between patients and healthy donors. In the study, recently diagnosed type 1 diabetes patients and matched healthy donors were compared on the TCRB repertoires of their sorted circulating CD4+ T cell subsets. A total of over 90,000,000 sorted cells were examined across all samples, and a strong correlation was observed between cell number per subset and RNA yield. Regulatory and stem cell-like memory subsets were isolated from only 8 patients and about eight healthy donors, whereas naive and central memory subsets came from all 30 or so donors.

Overall study outcomes, separate from this receptor: PCR may preferentially amplify shorter templates, but because patient and control samples were amplified and corrected together, any resulting skew would affect both groups equally. Naive, central memory and regulatory TCRB repertoires appeared to be more alike among patients than among healthy donors. A moderate but significant shortening of TCRB CDR3 length was observed in type 1 diabetes patients in all four CD4+ subsets. HLA sub-analyses involved small numbers of individuals, so any influence of HLA type on TCRB rearrangement remained unresolved. At VDJ recombination sites, patients with type 1 diabetes made fewer insertions and deleted more nucleotides, a pattern implying thymic rearrangement abnormalities. Because cDNA was sequenced instead of genomic DNA, activated cells with high expression could be over-represented, although the groups did not differ in activation or CD3 levels.

Each donor gave one peripheral blood draw, averaging roughly 0.11 L, which was collected into heparinised tubes. Naive, central memory, regulatory and stem cell-like memory CD4+ T cells were sorted on a BD FACSAria II using a panel including CD45RO, CCR7, CD25, CD127, CD95 and CD27. Purity was above 95% for every sorted population. PBMCs were isolated right away by Lymphoprep density gradient centrifugation and were stained directly, without culture. To minimize batch effects, samples were stained and sorted in pairs, one healthy donor with one patient per experiment. The entire isolated RNA was reverse transcribed using the High Capacity cDNA Reverse Transcription Kit, and thus expressed TCRB transcripts were sequenced. Naive, central memory and regulatory T cell samples underwent deep immunoSEQ sequencing, averaging about 3.3 million total reads per sample. Sorted cells were lysed in RLT buffer, and RNA was extracted using DNase-treated RNeasy Micro or Mini kits according to cell number. Each cell subset was processed on its own to prevent cross-contamination, while patient and healthy donor samples were processed together. Using the immunoSEQ multiplex PCR, TCRB sequences were amplified from cDNA into 87-bp fragments spanning the CDR3 region. Sequencing of the amplicons was done on the Illumina HiSeq platform. The paper's processing steps were these. Synthetic template baselines were used to correct PCR bias computationally, reads within Hamming distance 2 were collapsed, and singletons that could not be merged were discarded. By aligning reads against IMGT, V, D and J genes, CDR3 length, and insertions or deletions at six rearrangement sites were assigned. Within each subset, clonotype counts were normalized to sorted cell number, after which true diversity and Gini coefficients were computed with the tcR R package. The overlap coefficient, calculated on TCRB nucleotide sequences, was used to quantify repertoire sharing. Out-of-frame TCRB sequences from naive cells were analyzed as a proxy for the pre-selection repertoire. In its TCRdb copy, this immuneACCESS table keeps in-frame sequences only and misses some clones. Where compared with another copy, unresolved V genes explain less than half of these, and the others have no known cause. That table supplies the V and J calls and clone size; D and trimming were determined from the DNA. Within this sample are roughly 400,000 clones, with approximately 15% of them counted one time only. The ten largest clones capture roughly 0.038% of the sample.

V sheds 7 bases and J sheds 2 bases, leaving 13 bases between their ends. The germline V gene encodes CDR1 MNHEY and CDR2 SVGAGI. The CDR3 numbers 14 residues from cysteine through phenylalanine. Only the CDR3 DNA stays, 42 bases, in frame from base 1. Sequencing was done on a sample of naive CD4+ T cells from blood. In light of the paper, this sample's cell subset or site label describes: true naive CD4+ T cells. The sequence is built from TRBV6-5 and TRBJ2-3; TRBD2 might be the D gene, on 5 matching bases. The sequence was obtained from a young man in good health. The bases are TGTGCCAGCACCACTCGAGGGTTCACAGATACGCAGTATTTT. This yields the protein CASTTRGFTDTQYF.